These 5 T cell receptor beta chains share one sample of origin, sequenced in a study of T cell responses to AZD1222 COVID-19 vaccine. Sequencing was performed with immunoSEQ multiplex PCR; in TCRdb, only in-frame clones are kept and a portion is missing. Among 86,000 or so clones listed, around nine tenths were seen once. The specimen comprised peripheral blood, sampled 28 days after the second AZD1222 dose. The source is an adult who received the AZD1222 COVID-19 vaccine.

The rearrangement uses TRBV18 and TRBJ1-1, with D perhaps TRBD1 (5 bases). CDR1 is KGHSH and CDR2 is LQKENI in the germline V gene. CDR3 length: 16 residues. V was shortened by 3 bases and J by 1 base, with 15 bases between the two germline ends. The DNA for the CDR3 is TGTGCCAGCTCACCCCCGGGGCGAGGGGAGAACACTGAAGCTTTCTTT. This translates into CASSPPGRGENTEAFF.

J is TRBJ2-7 and V is TRBV10-1, with unresolved D. V was pared by 5 bases and J by 3 bases, with 11 bases between. The CDR3 extends over 13 amino acids. CDR1 WNHNN and CDR2 SYGVQD come from the germline V gene (reference sequence). CDR3 coding DNA: TGCGCCAGCAGTACTCCCCGAGGCTACGAGCAGTACTTC. It translates to CASSTPRGYEQYF.

The chain has TRBV3-1 (or the pseudogene TRBV3-2) and TRBJ1-2, with D possibly TRBD1 on 6 matching bases. The V end lost 5 bases, the J end lost 3 bases, and 13 bases lay between the germline ends. Germline V lookup: CDR1 LGHDT, CDR2 YNNKEL (reference sequence). The CDR3 contains 14 residues. The CDR3 protein is CASSARGADYGYTF. The CDR3 bases are TGTGCCAGCAGCGCCAGGGGTGCGGACTATGGCTACACCTTC.

This clone was counted a single time. CDR3 DNA: TGCGCCAGCAGCTTTGCAACTAATGAAAAACTGTTTTTT. Its protein product is CASSFATNEKLFF. The genes are TRBV5-1 and TRBJ1-4; D is ambiguous. This CDR3 spans 13 amino acids. In germline, CDR1 is SGHRS, CDR2 YFSETQ. V dropped 2 bases and J dropped 0 bases, with 2 bases sitting between them.

V is TRBV18 and J is TRBJ2-4; the D gene could be TRBD1 or TRBD2 (5 bases each). The CDR3 is 15 residues long. CDR1 is KGHSH and CDR2 is LQKENI in the germline V gene. V was cut by 3 bases and J by 0 bases, with 9 bases left in between. The chain's CDR3 is CASSPRDQAKNIQYF. CDR3 sequence (DNA): TGTGCCAGCTCACCCCGGGACCAAGCCAAAAACATTCAGTACTTC.